This TCR beta chain was identified in a study of T cell responses to AZD1222 COVID-19 vaccine. Overall study findings and caveats: Repertoire samples came only from after the peak T cell response. At baseline, seropositivity was found in only a handful of AZD1222 recipients. Among the donors, most were white British and more were female, and clonal diversity was possibly underestimated. Spike regions recognized by vaccine-associated CD4 TCRs spanned the protein, led by 160-218 and 743-854.

Assay used: immunoSEQ multiplex PCR; TCRdb lists only in-frame clones, some missing. The top ten hold around 28% of the sample, which has approximately 80,000 clones, around 93% seen once. Of note for this clone: Its cognate antigen is unknown.

Germline loops: CDR1 SGHRS, CDR2 YFSETQ. The V gene lost 5 bases and the J gene lost 4 bases, with 15 bases spanning the gap. The CDR3 length is 14 residues. The sequence derives from an adult who received the AZD1222 COVID-19 vaccine. Sequenced here: peripheral blood, sampled 28 days after the second AZD1222 dose. The chain has TRBV5-1 and TRBJ1-1; no definite D call. This CDR3 reads CASRTDGYLTEAFF. The CDR3 region has the DNA TGCGCCAGCAGAACGGACGGATACCTCACTGAAGCTTTCTTT.